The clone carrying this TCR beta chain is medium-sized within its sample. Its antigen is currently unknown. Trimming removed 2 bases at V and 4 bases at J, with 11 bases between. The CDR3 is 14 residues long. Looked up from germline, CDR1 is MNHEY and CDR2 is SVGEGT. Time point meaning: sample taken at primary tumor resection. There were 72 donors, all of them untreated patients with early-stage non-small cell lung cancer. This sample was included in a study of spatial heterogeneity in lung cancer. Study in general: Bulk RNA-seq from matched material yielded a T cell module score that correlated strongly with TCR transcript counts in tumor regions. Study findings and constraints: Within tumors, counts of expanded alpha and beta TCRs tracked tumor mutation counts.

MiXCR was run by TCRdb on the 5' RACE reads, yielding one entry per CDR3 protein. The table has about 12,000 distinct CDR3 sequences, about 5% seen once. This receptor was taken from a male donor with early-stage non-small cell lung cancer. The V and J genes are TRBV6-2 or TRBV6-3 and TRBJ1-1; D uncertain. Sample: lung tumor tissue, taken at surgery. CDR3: CASSYGQSGTEAFF. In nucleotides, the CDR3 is TGTGCCAGCAGTTACGGGCAATCGGGCACTGAAGCTTTCTTT.